The clone carrying this T cell receptor beta chain appeared a single time. These data come from a study of shared clonotypes between healthy human individuals. Study background: Donors consisted of two women and three men between 18 and 49.

Assay used: immunoSEQ multiplex PCR; TCRdb lists only in-frame clones, some missing. The sample contains about 530,000 clones, 60% to 80% of which appear only once. This CDR3 comprises 14 residues. The TCR originated in a woman in her forties in good health. Some clones in this sample may be carry-over from other donors' samples. The material sequenced was PBMCs. The V gene is TRBV21-1, the J gene TRBJ2-3; TRBD2 was called by the table and not checked on the DNA. TRBV21-1 is annotated as a pseudogene. CDR3 nucleotides: TGTGCCAGCAGCCTCGGACTCGTCCCAGATACGCAGTATTTT. Residues: CASSLGLVPDTQYF.